The 13 T cell receptor beta chains presented below share a single source sample, sequenced in a study of metastatic and nonmetastatic thyroid tumors. TCRdb reprocessed the PCR reads using MiXCR. The data contain 15,000 to 20,000 clones, roughly 26% of them seen just once; the ten biggest clones take up about 16%. No patient received treatment before thyroid surgery. The sample was adjacent normal tissue. These receptors were collected from a female donor with papillary thyroid cancer or a benign thyroid nodule (not recorded which). Some clones in this sample may be carry-over from other donors' samples.

By sample fraction, this clone is large. V is TRBV30 and J is TRBJ1-2; possible D gene TRBD1, 6 bases. The V gene's germline CDR1 is GTSNPN and CDR2 SVGIG (reference sequence). Trimming took 5 bases from V and 8 from J, leaving 15 bases between them. This CDR3 is built from 12 residues. The CDR3 is CAWRGGAEGYTF. CDR3 nucleotide sequence: TGTGCCTGGCGAGGGGGGGCGGAGGGCTACACCTTC.

This clone is classed as medium-sized. The chain carries TRBV24-1 and TRBJ2-3; tentative D call: TRBD1 (6 bases). Trimming left V 3 bases short and J 6 bases short, with 12 bases between. The CDR3 contains 14 residues. CDR1 and CDR2 (germline): KGHDR, SFDVKD. The CDR3 sequence is CATSDAGQGDTQYF. In DNA form, the CDR3 reads TGTGCCACCAGTGATGCCGGGCAGGGGGATACGCAGTATTTT.

This rearrangement joins TRBV6-5 to TRBJ2-7; D is possibly TRBD1 (6 bases). The CDR3 spans 15 residues. V was clipped by 2 bases and J by 2 bases, with 13 bases between them. Germline CDR1 and CDR2: MNHEY and SVGAGI. The CDR3: CASSYKQGFPYEQYF. CDR3 in DNA: TGTGCCAGCAGTTACAAGCAGGGGTTCCCCTACGAGCAGTACTTC.

The CDR3 nucleotides are TGTGCCAGCAGCGTAGATGTAGGGACGAACTACGAGCAGTACTTC. This encodes CASSVDVGTNYEQYF. The chain combines TRBV9 with TRBJ2-7; D could derive from TRBD1 or TRBD2 (5 bases each). CDR1 and CDR2 from the germline V gene are SGDLS and YYNGEE. This CDR3 has 15 residues. V was cut by 0 bases and J by 3 bases, with 13 bases left in between.

CDR3 DNA: TGTGCCAGCAGACAAGGGGACACGGACTATGGCTACACCTTC. Amino acids: CASRQGDTDYGYTF. The chain joins TRBV6-1 to TRBJ1-2; the D gene is possibly TRBD1 (6 bases). The V end lost 6 bases, the J end lost 3 bases, and 14 bases lay between the germline ends. The CDR3 spans 14 residues. Germline V gene data show CDR1 as MNHNS and CDR2 as SASEGT.

This clone is medium-sized. The V call is TRBV12-3 or TRBV12-4, the J call TRBJ2-2; D gene uncertain. V lost 6 bases to trimming and J lost 5 bases, with 10 bases between them. The CDR3 contains 13 residues. CDR3 sequence reads: CASSFTRTGELFF. The CDR3 bases are TGTGCCAGCAGCTTCACGAGGACCGGGGAGCTGTTTTTT.

This clone has more than one count but fewer than ten. Its ends do not fully match the called genes, so a read error is possible. This chain uses TRBV6-2 or TRBV6-3 with TRBJ2-7; 8 bases agree with TRBD1. There are 15 residues in the CDR3. Germline-derived CDR1 and CDR2 are MNHEY and SVGEGT. The CDR3 here is CASSYPQGAAYGQYF. The CDR3 bases are TGTGCCAGCAGTTACCCCCAGGGGGCAGCTTACGGGCAGTACTTC.

This clone was detected a few times. The chain recombines TRBV20-1 with TRBJ2-1, with 9 bases aligning to TRBD2. The CDR3 spans 16 residues. With V trimmed by 8 bases and J by 7 bases, 18 bases remained unmatched. Per the germline V gene, CDR1 is DFQATT and CDR2 is SNEGSKA (reference sequence). CDR3 coding DNA: TGCAGTCTCGAGGGGTCTAGCGGGGTTGGGGGAAATGAGCAGTTCTTC. Translating it yields CSLEGSSGVGGNEQFF.

The rearrangement uses TRBV15 and TRBJ1-2, with D unclear. CDR1 and CDR2 (germline): LNHNV, YYDKDF (reference sequence). Between the trimmed V and J ends, which lost 3 bases and 3 bases, there was a span of 2 bases. The CDR3 consists of 11 residues. CDR3 sequence: CATSRDYGYTF. CDR3 DNA sequence: TGTGCCACCAGCAGGGACTATGGCTACACCTTC.

This clone was counted only a few times. This sequence joins TRBV19 and TRBJ2-1; 7 bases line up with TRBD1. J was trimmed by 8 bases and V by 0 bases; bases with no gene match: 16. Per the germline V gene, CDR1 is LNHDA and CDR2 is SQIVND (reference sequence). The CDR3 has 18 residues. The chain's CDR3 is CASSIDLLWAGGADEQFF. CDR3 DNA: TGTGCCAGTAGTATAGATCTATTGTGGGCAGGGGGAGCAGATGAGCAGTTCTTC.

In its sample, this clone was seen a few times. This rearrangement joins TRBV12-3 or TRBV12-4 to TRBJ1-1, with 7 positions matching TRBD1. This CDR3 is built from 15 residues. The junction had 9 bases not matched to a gene; V was cut back by 5 bases and J by 3 bases. DNA of the CDR3: TGTGCCAGCAGTCCCTACAGGGGTTGGGACACTGAAGCTTTCTTT. Translation gives CASSPYRGWDTEAFF.

There are a few counts of this clone. V and J are TRBV24-1 and TRBJ2-7; no firm D call. The CDR3 length is 11 residues. V was cut by 3 bases and J by 6 bases, with 5 bases left in between. Germline V gives CDR1 KGHDR, CDR2 SFDVKD. The CDR3 region is CATSDTREQYF. DNA for the CDR3: TGTGCCACCAGTGATACGCGCGAGCAGTACTTC.

There are many counts of this clone. This chain joins TRBV6-5 and TRBJ2-7; 9 bases agree with TRBD1. J was trimmed by 9 bases and V by 0 bases; bases with no gene match: 3. In germline, CDR1 is MNHEY, CDR2 SVGAGI. This CDR3 spans 13 amino acids. The CDR3 reads CASSYSPGQGQYF. For the CDR3, the DNA is TGTGCCAGCAGTTACTCGCCGGGACAGGGGCAGTACTTC.